This note documents a single T cell receptor (beta chain) sequence. Its antigen is still unknown. No clone much larger than this one lies a single base away; base qualities are absent. This specimen comes from a study of blood T cell repertoires in COVID-19 (TCRdb year 2020). Study-wide context: Samples from collaborators originated in the United States, Italy and Spain and spanned both the acute and convalescent phases of COVID-19. Where available, HLA class I and class II types were obtained from metadata supplied by the sample provider rather than from assay-based typing. The prospective study material was composed of cDNA or gDNA derived from T cells, B-cell-depleted T cells, or PBMCs. The sample metadata nearly always contained a de-identified subject ID, COVID-19 status, age in years and sex. The repertoires were released in a freely available public database meant as a resource for research on the immune response to SARS-CoV-2. Subjects who had been exposed to COVID-19, were actively infected with it, or had recovered from it provided the deeply sampled blood TCRbeta repertoires that made up the dataset. The samples were drawn from the first 160 participants of the ongoing ImmuneRACE study and from 1,254 subjects provided by 6 global collaborators.

TCRbeta CDR3 regions were amplified from genomic DNA using the immunoSEQ Assay, a bias-controlled multiplex PCR. Turning to the authors' computational methods: The number of nucleated cells in each sample was estimated by amplification of reference gene primers within the assay. To quantify the absolute abundance of each unique TCRbeta CDR3 rearrangement, sequence reads were collapsed and filtered. For each sample, productive Simpson clonality was calculated as the square root of Simpson's diversity index over productive rearrangements. Not all clones reach the TCRdb copy of this immuneACCESS table, which keeps in-frame sequences only. Checked studies attribute under half of the gap to unresolved V genes and leave the rest unexplained. V, J and clone size derive from that table, while D and trimming were established from the DNA sequence. The sample table shows approximately 270,000 clones, and approximately 90% are seen once. Jointly, the top ten make up 2.5% to 3% of the sample.

Enrolling through a virtual design, the prospective study's participants ranged in age from roughly 18 to 90 years and lived across approximately 25 United States geographic areas. To assign participants to cohorts, the prospective study relied on clinical history that participants themselves reported in a screening survey and a study questionnaire. Exposed participants had been in contact, within 2 weeks of entering the study, with a person who had a PCR-confirmed or clinician-diagnosed case of COVID-19. Mobile phlebotomists in the prospective study collected whole blood, serum and a nasopharyngeal or oropharyngeal swab from every participant. Additional blood draws and questionnaires over an approximately two-month period could optionally be provided by prospective study participants. Blood samples from the prospective study were shipped frozen or at room temperature prior to DNA extraction.

What the authors observed across the whole study: The quantity of clinical and demographic metadata differed by source and by participant and was supplied without curation.

This clonotype was obtained from a man aged 35-49 years who had been exposed to COVID-19. Sequenced: PBMCs or T cells enriched from blood (not recorded which).

CDR3 sequence: CASSLRRVPGQGDNEQFF. The nucleotide sequence is given as TGTGCCAGCAGCCTAAGGCGGGTACCGGGACAGGGGGACAATGAGCAGTTCTTC. The sequence is built from TRBV7-6 and TRBJ2-1, and 11 junctional nucleotides match TRBD1. V is pruned by 5 bases and J by 5 bases, leaving 14 bases of the junction without a gene match. From the germline V gene, CDR1 is SGHVS and CDR2 is FNYEAQ. CDR3 length: 18 amino acids, cysteine to phenylalanine. Of all the DNA, just the CDR3 is kept, 54 bases in frame from base 1.